Below are 14 T cell receptor beta chains sequenced from a single sample in a study of response to subunit inactivated influenza vaccine. TCRdb redid the calling of the RT-PCR reads with MiXCR, one entry per CDR3 protein. Here the sample spans approximately 170,000 distinct CDR3 sequences, around 14% being singletons. Material: CD8+ T cells sorted from PBMCs, obtained more than 4 days after vaccination. The receptors originated from a man aged 50-60 years who received an inactivated influenza vaccine.

This clonotype was counted between two and nine times. The CDR3 here is CASSAGSNTEAFF. The CDR3 region has the DNA TGTGCCAGCAGCGCTGGGTCGAACACTGAAGCTTTCTTT. V usage is TRBV6-6 and J usage is TRBJ1-1; no clear D. Trimming took off 6 bases at V and 1 base at J, with 9 bases between the two ends. CDR1 is MNHNY, CDR2 SVGAGI, per germline (reference sequence). The CDR3 has 13 residues.

This clonotype has more than one count but fewer than ten. This sequence joins TRBV6-2 or TRBV6-3 and TRBJ2-2; 9 nucleotides agree with TRBD2. J gave up 6 bases and V 4 bases, and 6 bases lay outside the gene matches. This CDR3 has 15 residues. CDR1 is MNHEY, CDR2 SVGEGT, per germline. This chain's CDR3 is CASSWTREGPGELFF. DNA of the CDR3: TGTGCCAGCAGTTGGACGCGGGAGGGCCCCGGGGAGCTGTTTTTT.

This clonotype was counted ten times or more. The rearrangement uses TRBV20-1 and TRBJ2-2; D gene unclear. Germline V CDR1 and CDR2: DFQATT, SNEGSKA (reference sequence). The CDR3 length is 12 residues. Trimming removed 0 bases at V and 4 bases at J, with 3 bases between. The CDR3 here is CSAREVTGELFF. DNA for the CDR3: TGCAGTGCTAGAGAGGTCACCGGGGAGCTGTTTTTT.

The V call is TRBV19, the J call TRBJ2-7; D possibly matches TRBD1 or TRBD2 (5 bases each). V was shortened by 9 bases and J by 4 bases, with 10 bases between the two germline ends. Per the germline V gene, CDR1 is LNHDA and CDR2 is SQIVND (reference sequence). The CDR3 consists of 11 residues. The CDR3 bases are TGTGCCAGCAGGGACGATTACGAGCAGTACTTC. Its translation is CASRDDYEQYF.

The chain uses TRBV6-5 and TRBJ2-7; 8 positions agree with TRBD1. The CDR3 covers 17 residues. Losses at the gene ends were 0 bases for V and 1 base for J; bases not matched to a gene: 8. CDR1 and CDR2 from the germline V gene are MNHEY and SVGAGI. CDR3 nucleotides: TGTGCCAGCAGTTACTCCCCTGCGGGACAGGTTTCCTACGAGCAGTACTTC. This gives the protein CASSYSPAGQVSYEQYF.

The chain joins TRBV18 to TRBJ2-2; tentative D call: TRBD1 (6 bases). Germline CDR1 KGHSH, CDR2 LQKENI. Trimming cost V 3 bases and J 0 bases, with 8 bases left between them. The CDR3 consists of 15 residues. In DNA form, the CDR3 reads TGTGCCAGCTCACCCGGGACAACGAACACCGGGGAGCTGTTTTTT. Translation gives CASSPGTTNTGELFF.

This clonotype was detected only a few times. This chain connects TRBV11-2 to TRBJ2-5, with D possibly being TRBD2 (5 bases). Germline CDR1 is SGHAT and CDR2 is FQNNGV. The CDR3 runs 15 residues. V was shortened by 1 base and J by 4 bases, with 13 bases between the two germline ends. The CDR3 DNA follows: TGTGCCAGCAGCTTAGGAGGGCCCCGGTTAGAGACCCAGTACTTC. Translated, it gives CASSLGGPRLETQYF.

The chain couples TRBV25-1 to TRBJ2-2; tentative D call: TRBD1 (6 bases). Trimming pared 1 base from V and 5 bases from J, leaving 14 bases between. Germline-derived CDR1 and CDR2 are MGHDK and SYGVNS. This CDR3 comprises 16 residues. CDR3 sequence reads: CASSESAGEWTGELFF. The CDR3 bases are TGTGCCAGCAGTGAATCGGCAGGGGAGTGGACCGGGGAGCTGTTTTTT.

This clonotype came up a few times. The genes are TRBV14 and TRBJ1-4; possibly TRBD1 for D (6 bases). Germline CDR1 reads SGHDN; CDR2 reads FVKESK. Trimming removed 4 bases from V and 4 bases from J, with 13 bases in between. This CDR3 spans 15 amino acids. The CDR3 loop reads CASSPIQGFNEKLFF. In DNA, the CDR3 is TGTGCCAGCAGCCCGATACAGGGTTTTAATGAAAAACTGTTTTTT.

In its sample, this clonotype was seen a few times. The chain links TRBV5-5 to TRBJ2-2, with 7 nucleotides matching TRBD2. The germline V gene has CDR1 SGHKS and CDR2 YYEKEE (reference sequence). The CDR3 has 15 residues. After removal of 4 bases from V and 6 bases from J, the junction contained 9 bases not matched to a gene. The CDR3 protein is CASSREAGLAGELFF. The DNA of the CDR3 is TGTGCCAGCAGCCGGGAGGCGGGATTGGCCGGGGAGCTGTTTTTT.

This clonotype was detected a few times. The gene calls are TRBV3-1 and TRBJ1-4; D gene ambiguous. V was pared by 0 bases and J by 6 bases, with 14 bases between. CDR3 length: 16 residues. Looked up from germline, CDR1 is LGHDT and CDR2 is YNNKEL (reference sequence). CDR3 loop: CASSQDPTENYEKLFF. CDR3 DNA: TGTGCCAGCAGCCAAGACCCCACAGAAAATTATGAAAAACTGTTTTTT.

This clonotype was counted between two and nine times. The chain recombines TRBV12-3 or TRBV12-4 with TRBJ1-2; TRBD1 is a possible D gene (6 bases). Trimming removed 1 base at V and 6 bases at J, with 9 bases between. The CDR3 totals 13 residues. In nucleotides, the CDR3 is TGTGCCAGCAGTTTAGGGCCAGGGGATGGCTACACCTTC. This translates into CASSLGPGDGYTF.

The V and J genes are TRBV4-3 and TRBJ2-2; D ambiguous. The CDR3 length is 16 residues. V was cut by 1 base and J by 0 bases, with 9 bases left in between. CDR1 and CDR2 from the germline V gene are LGHNA and YSLEER. In DNA, the CDR3 is TGCGCCAGCAGCCAAGGGGGATTGGCGAACACCGGGGAGCTGTTTTTT. It translates to CASSQGGLANTGELFF.

This chain uses TRBV6-1 with TRBJ2-7; 10 nucleotides agree with TRBD1. Germline V gene lookup returns CDR1 MNHNS and CDR2 SASEGT. The V segment lost 6 bases and the J segment 2 bases; nucleotides outside the gene matches: 7. The CDR3 is made up of 15 amino acids. This CDR3 is CASRKGQGLAYEQYF. The CDR3 DNA reads TGTGCCAGCAGAAAGGGACAGGGGCTGGCCTACGAGCAGTACTTC.